This T cell receptor beta chain is drawn from a study of blood T cell repertoires in COVID-19. Study in general: Both acute and convalescent COVID-19 samples were obtained from the United States, Italy and Spain.

Original handling: Nucleated cell counts were estimated from reference gene primer amplification. Some clones are missing from TCRdb's copy, which holds only in-frame ones; the method was immunoSEQ multiplex PCR. For V, J and clone size, that table is used; D and trimming come from the DNA. This table holds about 310,000 clones, about 90% found once. CDR1 is MNHEY and CDR2 is SVGAGI in the germline V gene. V dropped 8 bases and J dropped 5 bases, with 22 bases sitting between them. The CDR3 contains 15 residues. Seattle patient enrollment occurred during active infection, with longitudinal follow-up thereafter.

This receptor was taken from a woman aged 40-49 years with COVID-19, enrolled during active disease. The chain is built from TRBV6-5 and TRBJ2-7; a weak D match, TRBD1 (5 bases). Sequencing was done on a sample of peripheral blood. CDR3 sequence reads: CASSRPRGELHEQYF. Here the CDR3 DNA reads TGTGCCAGCTCAAGACCAAGGGGCGAACTCCACGAGCAGTACTTC.